This T cell receptor (beta chain) stems from a study of CD8+ T cells in alopecia areata. General study findings and limits: Higher clonality was seen in lesional scalp than in normal scalp, especially in alopecia totalis/universalis. Sequencing of scalp samples also captures resident alphabeta T cells of normal skin. Scalp clonality dropped significantly under tofacitinib, as did expanded CD8+ top-100 clones.

Treatment indicated: oral pan-JAK inhibitor, 5-10 mg twice daily. Regarding this clone: Its antigen is unidentified.

The ends were cut back, 2 bases at V and 4 bases at J, with 12 bases in the middle. The CDR3 is 14 residues long. Germline V gene lookup returns CDR1 KGHSH and CDR2 LQKENI. Extracted from the samples, RNA was reverse transcribed into cDNA to serve as the sequencing template. TCRdb's table, derived via immunoSEQ multiplex PCR, lists solely in-frame clones and lacks some. The table records roughly 190,000 clones, around 60% of them present only once. This receptor was taken from a human donor with alopecia areata. V usage is TRBV18 and J usage is TRBJ2-7; D is possibly TRBD1 (5 bases). This material consisted of CD4+ T cells sorted from blood, taken at week 4, from a patient treated with tofacitinib. Here the CDR3 reads CASSPGAVSYEQYF. For the CDR3, the DNA is TGTGCCAGCTCACCAGGGGCCGTGTCGTACGAGCAGTACTTC.